A selection of T cell receptor beta chains follows, all from one sample in a study of CD8+ T cells in alopecia areata. The assay was immunoSEQ multiplex PCR, and TCRdb's table has in-frame clones only and misses some. The sample carries about 120,000 clones, more than 30% recorded once. Sequenced material: CD4+ T cells sorted from blood. The receptors stem from a human donor with alopecia areata. CDR3s include the opening cysteine and the closing phenylalanine or tryptophan. D genes are given only for firm matches. Part of the rows lack a size; the others show once, few, many or a class for expanded clones.

abundance: few; j_gene: TRBJ2-5; d_gene: TRBD2; v_gene: TRBV7-8; CDR3nt: TGTGCCAGCGGCGGGAGGAATGGTGAGACCCAGTACTTC; CDR3aa: CASGGRNGETQYF
abundance: .; j_gene: TRBJ2-5; d_gene: .; v_gene: TRBV5-1; CDR3nt: TGCGCCAGCAGCTTTCCCGACGGGATTGGGACCCAGTACTTC; CDR3aa: CASSFPDGIGTQYF
abundance: few; j_gene: TRBJ1-1; d_gene: .; v_gene: TRBV5-6; CDR3nt: TGTGCCAGCAGCTTCTGGGAAACTGAAGCTTTCTTT; CDR3aa: CASSFWETEAFF
abundance: .; j_gene: TRBJ1-5; d_gene: .; v_gene: TRBV28; CDR3nt: TGTGCCAGCAGCCAGAGTGGGCAGCCCCAGCATTTT; CDR3aa: CASSQSGQPQHF
abundance: few; j_gene: TRBJ2-1; d_gene: .; v_gene: TRBV9; CDR3nt: TGTGCCAGCAGCGTAGGGGCATCCTACAATGAGCAGTTCTTC; CDR3aa: CASSVGASYNEQFF
abundance: few; j_gene: TRBJ2-3; d_gene: .; v_gene: TRBV7-2; CDR3nt: TGTGCCAGCAGCTTTCGGTCAGATACGCAGTATTTT; CDR3aa: CASSFRSDTQYF
abundance: .; j_gene: TRBJ1-5; d_gene: .; v_gene: TRBV29-1; CDR3nt: TGCAGCGTGGGGGGGGGTCGTGATCAGCCCCAGCATTTT; CDR3aa: CSVGGGRDQPQHF
abundance: .; j_gene: TRBJ2-1; d_gene: TRBD2; v_gene: TRBV2; CDR3nt: TGTGCCAGCAATGGTCCTAGCGGTTACAATGAGCAGTTCTTC; CDR3aa: CASNGPSGYNEQFF
abundance: .; j_gene: TRBJ1-1; d_gene: TRBD1; v_gene: TRBV4-3; CDR3nt: TGCGCCAGCAGCCAAAACAGGGGGCGTTGGACTGAAGCTTTCTTT; CDR3aa: CASSQNRGRWTEAFF
abundance: .; j_gene: TRBJ1-5; d_gene: TRBD1; v_gene: TRBV27; CDR3nt: TGTGCCAGCAGTGACCGACAGGGGCCGAATCAGCCCCAGCATTTT; CDR3aa: CASSDRQGPNQPQHF
abundance: few; j_gene: TRBJ2-7; d_gene: .; v_gene: TRBV7-2; CDR3nt: TGTGCCAGCAGCTTAACTCGGGACGAGCAGTACTTC; CDR3aa: CASSLTRDEQYF
abundance: .; j_gene: TRBJ1-1; d_gene: .; v_gene: TRBV29-1; CDR3nt: TGCAGCGGACGGGACACCAACACTGAAGCTTTCTTT; CDR3aa: CSGRDTNTEAFF
abundance: .; j_gene: TRBJ1-1; d_gene: .; v_gene: TRBV28; CDR3nt: TGTGCCAGCAGTTCCCCCCGGAGGAACACTGAAGCTTTCTTT; CDR3aa: CASSSPRRNTEAFF
abundance: few; j_gene: TRBJ2-1; d_gene: .; v_gene: TRBV29-1; CDR3nt: TGCAGCGTTGAAGATACGGCCGGCAATGAGCAGTTCTTC; CDR3aa: CSVEDTAGNEQFF
abundance: few; j_gene: TRBJ2-5; d_gene: .; v_gene: TRBV29-1; CDR3nt: TGCAGCGCTGAGGAACCCCCACGCGAAGAGACCCAGTACTTC; CDR3aa: CSAEEPPREETQYF
abundance: .; j_gene: TRBJ1-4; d_gene: TRBD1; v_gene: TRBV6-5; CDR3nt: TGTGCCAGCAGACGCGGACAGGGGCGGGAAAAACTGTTTTTT; CDR3aa: CASRRGQGREKLFF
abundance: .; j_gene: TRBJ2-1; d_gene: TRBD2; v_gene: TRBV29-1; CDR3nt: TGCAGCGTTGCTCCCCCGGTGGCGGGGGGGCCCAGGAATGAGCAGTTCTTC; CDR3aa: CSVAPPVAGGPRNEQFF
abundance: .; j_gene: TRBJ2-7; d_gene: .; v_gene: TRBV29-1; CDR3nt: TGCAGCGTTGAAGTGCAGTCATTGGCACCCAACGAGCAGTACTTC; CDR3aa: CSVEVQSLAPNEQYF
abundance: .; j_gene: TRBJ2-7; d_gene: TRBD2; v_gene: TRBV15; CDR3nt: TGTGCCACCAGACTAGCGGGGTTTCGCGACGCCTACGAGCAGTACTTC; CDR3aa: CATRLAGFRDAYEQYF
abundance: few; j_gene: TRBJ2-1; d_gene: .; v_gene: TRBV7-9; CDR3nt: TGTGCCAGCAGCCGAAAGGGGACCCGAAGGGATGAGCAGTTCTTC; CDR3aa: CASSRKGTRRDEQFF
abundance: few; j_gene: TRBJ2-7; d_gene: .; v_gene: TRBV29-1; CDR3nt: TGCAGCGTTGACCCCGGGGACGAGCAGTACTTC; CDR3aa: CSVDPGDEQYF
abundance: few; j_gene: TRBJ2-3; d_gene: TRBD2; v_gene: TRBV11-2; CDR3nt: TGTGCCAGCATCGAAGGTACTAGCGGGAAAACCACAGATACGCAGTATTTT; CDR3aa: CASIEGTSGKTTDTQYF
abundance: .; j_gene: TRBJ2-7; d_gene: .; v_gene: TRBV5-1; CDR3nt: TGCGCCAGCGGGATCGGGGGACCGAACGAGCAGTACTTC; CDR3aa: CASGIGGPNEQYF
abundance: .; j_gene: TRBJ1-5; d_gene: .; v_gene: TRBV11-1; CDR3nt: TGTGCCAGCAGCATGGGGCGGAATCAGCCCCAGCATTTT; CDR3aa: CASSMGRNQPQHF
abundance: .; j_gene: TRBJ2-6; d_gene: TRBD1; v_gene: TRBV29-1; CDR3nt: TGCAGCACGACACAGGGGACCTCTGGGGCCAACGTCCTGACTTTC; CDR3aa: CSTTQGTSGANVLTF
abundance: few; j_gene: TRBJ2-7; d_gene: .; v_gene: TRBV28; CDR3nt: TGTGCCAGCAGTTTAGATCTGGACGAGCAGTACTTC; CDR3aa: CASSLDLDEQYF
abundance: few; j_gene: TRBJ2-7; d_gene: .; v_gene: TRBV29-1; CDR3nt: TGCAGCGTGAACAGGGACTCGAGCTCCTACGAGCAGTACTTC; CDR3aa: CSVNRDSSSYEQYF
abundance: few; j_gene: TRBJ2-7; d_gene: .; v_gene: TRBV29-1; CDR3nt: TGCAGCGTTGAAGATGAGAGGACCTACGAGCAGTACTTC; CDR3aa: CSVEDERTYEQYF
abundance: .; j_gene: TRBJ2-5; d_gene: .; v_gene: TRBV29-1; CDR3nt: TGCAGCGTTGATGGGAGTGGCCAAGAGACCCAGTACTTC; CDR3aa: CSVDGSGQETQYF
abundance: once; j_gene: TRBJ2-3; d_gene: .; v_gene: TRBV30; CDR3nt: TGTGCCTGGAGCGGAGGGGTTGCCGCGCAGTATTTT; CDR3aa: CAWSGGVAAQYF
abundance: .; j_gene: TRBJ2-3; d_gene: .; v_gene: TRBV7-8; CDR3nt: TGTGCCACCCGCGGGCGTCAGACAGATACGCAGTATTTT; CDR3aa: CATRGRQTDTQYF
abundance: .; j_gene: TRBJ2-7; d_gene: .; v_gene: TRBV29-1; CDR3nt: TGCAGCGTTTCTAGGCGTCTCTCCTACGAGCAGTACTTC; CDR3aa: CSVSRRLSYEQYF
abundance: few; j_gene: TRBJ2-1; d_gene: .; v_gene: TRBV29-1; CDR3nt: TGCAGCGGCACCTGGCTGAACTCTGGGGATGAGCAGTTCTTC; CDR3aa: CSGTWLNSGDEQFF
abundance: .; j_gene: TRBJ2-5; d_gene: TRBD2; v_gene: TRBV2; CDR3nt: TGTGCCAGCAGCATAGAGGGACTAGCGGGAGTAGAGACCCAGTACTTC; CDR3aa: CASSIEGLAGVETQYF
abundance: .; j_gene: TRBJ2-2; d_gene: TRBD1; v_gene: TRBV6-5; CDR3nt: TGTGCCAGCAGTTACCAAACAGGGGAAACCGGGGAGCTGTTTTTT; CDR3aa: CASSYQTGETGELFF
abundance: .; j_gene: TRBJ2-7; d_gene: TRBD2; v_gene: TRBV25-1; CDR3nt: TGTGCCAGCAGTGTATCGATAATAGCGGGAGGGTTGTACGAGCAGTACTTC; CDR3aa: CASSVSIIAGGLYEQYF
abundance: few; j_gene: TRBJ2-3; d_gene: TRBD1; v_gene: TRBV29-1; CDR3nt: TGCAGCGTCGGGACAGTAAGCTCCACAGATACGCAGTATTTT; CDR3aa: CSVGTVSSTDTQYF
abundance: few; j_gene: TRBJ1-1; d_gene: .; v_gene: TRBV30; CDR3nt: TGTGCCTGGAGAGTCCAGAGGGGGAACACTGAAGCTTTCTTT; CDR3aa: CAWRVQRGNTEAFF
abundance: few; j_gene: TRBJ2-1; d_gene: TRBD2; v_gene: TRBV29-1; CDR3nt: TGCAGCTTAGGACTAGCTCCCAGATCCTACTACAATGAGCAGTTCTTC; CDR3aa: CSLGLAPRSYYNEQFF
abundance: few; j_gene: TRBJ2-1; d_gene: TRBD2; v_gene: TRBV20-1; CDR3nt: TGCAGTGCGAGGACTAGTTATGAGCAGTTCTTC; CDR3aa: CSARTSYEQFF
abundance: .; j_gene: TRBJ1-5; d_gene: .; v_gene: TRBV28; CDR3nt: TGTGCCACCGGAGGGGGGAACCAGCCCCAGCATTTT; CDR3aa: CATGGGNQPQHF
abundance: .; j_gene: TRBJ2-7; d_gene: TRBD1; v_gene: TRBV28; CDR3nt: TGTGCCAGCAGTTTGCCGGGACAGGGACCCTACGAGCAGTACTTC; CDR3aa: CASSLPGQGPYEQYF
abundance: few; j_gene: TRBJ2-1; d_gene: .; v_gene: TRBV29-1; CDR3nt: TGCAGCGGGTATCGGCCCCTAGCACACAATGAGCAGTTCTTC; CDR3aa: CSGYRPLAHNEQFF
abundance: .; j_gene: TRBJ2-7; d_gene: .; v_gene: TRBV5-4; CDR3nt: TGTGCCAGCAGCTTGGCCTCGTCAGTGGCCTCCTACGAGCAGTACTTC; CDR3aa: CASSLASSVASYEQYF
abundance: few; j_gene: TRBJ2-5; d_gene: TRBD2; v_gene: TRBV14; CDR3nt: TGTGCCAGCAGCCAAGGAGGACTAGCGGGAGGCAACAGAGAGACCCAGTACTTC; CDR3aa: CASSQGGLAGGNRETQYF
abundance: .; j_gene: TRBJ1-2; d_gene: .; v_gene: TRBV28; CDR3nt: TGTGCCAGCAGTCAATTGACAGTTACCTACTATGGCTACACCTTC; CDR3aa: CASSQLTVTYYGYTF
abundance: .; j_gene: TRBJ2-2; d_gene: .; v_gene: TRBV7-2; CDR3nt: TGTGCCAGCAGCCCTAGAAACACCGGGGAGCTGTTTTTT; CDR3aa: CASSPRNTGELFF
abundance: .; j_gene: TRBJ2-7; d_gene: TRBD2; v_gene: TRBV27; CDR3nt: TGTGCCAGCAGTCGGACTAGCGGAGCCTACGAGCAGTACTTC; CDR3aa: CASSRTSGAYEQYF
abundance: few; j_gene: TRBJ2-2; d_gene: .; v_gene: TRBV7-2; CDR3nt: TGTGCCAGCAGCCCTCAGGCTGGGGAGCTGTTTTTT; CDR3aa: CASSPQAGELFF
abundance: .; j_gene: TRBJ2-4; d_gene: .; v_gene: TRBV5-1; CDR3nt: TGCGCCAGCAGCTTGGGGGCGGTAGCCAAAAACATTCAGTACTTC; CDR3aa: CASSLGAVAKNIQYF
abundance: few; j_gene: TRBJ2-3; d_gene: .; v_gene: TRBV29-1; CDR3nt: TGCAGCGTGGAACCGGGACACGGAACAGATACGCAGTATTTT; CDR3aa: CSVEPGHGTDTQYF
abundance: few; j_gene: TRBJ2-1; d_gene: .; v_gene: TRBV7-2; CDR3nt: TGTGCCAGCAGGCTTGGGGGCTCCACGGGGAATGAGCAGTTCTTC; CDR3aa: CASRLGGSTGNEQFF
abundance: .; j_gene: TRBJ2-5; d_gene: .; v_gene: TRBV9; CDR3nt: TGTGCCAGCAGCGCCAGACAGAGGGCCGAGACCCAGTACTTC; CDR3aa: CASSARQRAETQYF
abundance: few; j_gene: TRBJ2-5; d_gene: .; v_gene: TRBV10-3; CDR3nt: TGTGCCATCAGTGAGGGAACAGTCCAAGAGACCCAGTACTTC; CDR3aa: CAISEGTVQETQYF
abundance: .; j_gene: TRBJ2-7; d_gene: .; v_gene: TRBV13; CDR3nt: TGTGCCAGCAGCTTAAGAACCTACGAGCAGTACTTC; CDR3aa: CASSLRTYEQYF
abundance: .; j_gene: TRBJ2-7; d_gene: TRBD1; v_gene: TRBV29-1; CDR3nt: TGCAGCGTTGATTCAGGGACAGGGGGGTCCGAGCAGTACTTC; CDR3aa: CSVDSGTGGSEQYF
abundance: .; j_gene: TRBJ2-5; d_gene: .; v_gene: TRBV29-1; CDR3nt: TGCAGCGTTGAACGGGGCAGGGCGCAAGAGACCCAGTACTTC; CDR3aa: CSVERGRAQETQYF
abundance: few; j_gene: TRBJ2-7; d_gene: TRBD2; v_gene: TRBV29-1; CDR3nt: TGCAGCGCCAAACGGGGAGCGGGACTAAGCTCCTACGAGCAGTACTTC; CDR3aa: CSAKRGAGLSSYEQYF
abundance: few; j_gene: TRBJ2-2; d_gene: TRBD2; v_gene: TRBV4-3; CDR3nt: TGCGCCAGCAGCCACGGCGGGGGTGGTACCGGGGAGCTGTTTTTT; CDR3aa: CASSHGGGGTGELFF